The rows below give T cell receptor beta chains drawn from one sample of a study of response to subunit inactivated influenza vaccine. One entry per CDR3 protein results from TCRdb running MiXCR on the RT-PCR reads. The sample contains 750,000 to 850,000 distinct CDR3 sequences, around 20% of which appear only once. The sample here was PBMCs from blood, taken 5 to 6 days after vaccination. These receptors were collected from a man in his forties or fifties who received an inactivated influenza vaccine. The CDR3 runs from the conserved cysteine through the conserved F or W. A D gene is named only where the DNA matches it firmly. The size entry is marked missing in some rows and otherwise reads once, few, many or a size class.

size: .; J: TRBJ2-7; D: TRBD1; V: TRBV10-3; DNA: TGTGCCATCAGTGAGGGGACAGGGGACGAGCAGTACTTC; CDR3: CAISEGTGDEQYF
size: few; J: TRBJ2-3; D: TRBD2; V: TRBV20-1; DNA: TGCAGTGCTACCCCGGGACTAGCGGACCTCACAGATACGCAGTATTTT; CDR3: CSATPGLADLTDTQYF
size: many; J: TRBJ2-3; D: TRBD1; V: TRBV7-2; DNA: TGTGCCAGCAGCTTGAAAAGGGGACAGAGATCAGATACGCAGTATTTT; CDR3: CASSLKRGQRSDTQYF
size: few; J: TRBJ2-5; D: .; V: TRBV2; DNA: TGTGCCAGCGACAAAACGGGACACTTCTACCAAGAGACCCAGTACTTC; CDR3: CASDKTGHFYQETQYF
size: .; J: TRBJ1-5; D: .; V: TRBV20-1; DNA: TGCAGTGCTAGAGTAACAGGGAGAAATCAGCCCCAGCATTTT; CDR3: CSARVTGRNQPQHF
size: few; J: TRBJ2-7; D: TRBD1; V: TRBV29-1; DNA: TGCAGCGTGGGCCAGCGGCAGGGGGCAAGGGAGCAGTACTTC; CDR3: CSVGQRQGAREQYF
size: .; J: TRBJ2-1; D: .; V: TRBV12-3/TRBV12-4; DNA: TGTGCCAGCAGTAGCGGGCCTAATGAGCAGTTCTTC; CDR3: CASSSGPNEQFF
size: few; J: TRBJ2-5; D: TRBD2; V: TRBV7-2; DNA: TGTGCCAGCAGGCTAGGGTTGCGGACTAGCTCTCAAGAGACCCAGTACTTC; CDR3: CASRLGLRTSSQETQYF
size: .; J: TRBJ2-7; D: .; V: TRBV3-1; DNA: TGTGCCAGCAGGGGCCTAGACGAGCAGTACTTC; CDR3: CASRGLDEQYF
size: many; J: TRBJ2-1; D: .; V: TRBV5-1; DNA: TGCGCCAGCAGCGACCAGCGTGTGACCTCCTACAATGAGCAGTTCTTC; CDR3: CASSDQRVTSYNEQFF
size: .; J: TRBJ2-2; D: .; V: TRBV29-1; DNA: TGCAGCGTTGCGGACTTCGGCGGGGAGCTGTTTTTT; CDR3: CSVADFGGELFF
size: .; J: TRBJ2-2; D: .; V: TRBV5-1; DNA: TGCGCCAGCAGGGAGGATAACACCGGGGAGCTGTTTTTT; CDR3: CASREDNTGELFF
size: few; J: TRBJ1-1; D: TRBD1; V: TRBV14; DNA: TGTGCCAGCAGCAGCGTAAAAGGACAGGGGACTGAAGCTTTCTTT; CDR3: CASSSVKGQGTEAFF
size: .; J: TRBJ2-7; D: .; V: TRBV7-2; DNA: TGTGCCAGCAGCCTAGTCACTGAGTACGAGCAGTACTTC; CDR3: CASSLVTEYEQYF
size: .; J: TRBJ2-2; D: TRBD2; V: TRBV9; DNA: TGTGCCAGCAGCGTAGGGCCGGGGGGGAACACCGGGGAGCTGTTTTTT; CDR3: CASSVGPGGNTGELFF
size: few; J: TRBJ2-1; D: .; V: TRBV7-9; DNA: TGTGCCAGCAGCTTAGCGTTTGCGGGTCGACACTACAATGAGCAGTTCTTC; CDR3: CASSLAFAGRHYNEQFF
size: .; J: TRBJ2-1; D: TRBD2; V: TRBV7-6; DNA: TGTGCCAGCAGCTTAGGGTCTAGCGGACGCTCCTACAATGAGCAGTTCTTC; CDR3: CASSLGSSGRSYNEQFF
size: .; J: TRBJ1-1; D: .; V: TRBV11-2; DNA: TGTGCCAGCAGCTTAGCGCCGATACAAGGCACTGAAGCTTTCTTT; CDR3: CASSLAPIQGTEAFF
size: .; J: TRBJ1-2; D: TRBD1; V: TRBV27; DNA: TGTGCCAGCAGTTTAAGGGCAGGGGGATATGGCTACACCTTC; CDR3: CASSLRAGGYGYTF
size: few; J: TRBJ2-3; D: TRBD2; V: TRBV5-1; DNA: TGCGCCAGCAGCTTGCTTCGCGCGGGACTAGCATCCGATACGCAGTATTTT; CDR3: CASSLLRAGLASDTQYF
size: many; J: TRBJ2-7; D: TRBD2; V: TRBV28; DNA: TGTGCCAGCAGTTTTCAGCGGGACTCCTACGAGCAGTACTTC; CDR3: CASSFQRDSYEQYF
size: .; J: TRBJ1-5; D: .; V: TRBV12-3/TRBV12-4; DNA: TGTGCCAGCAGTTTATCGTCAGCTAATCAGCCCCAGCATTTT; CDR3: CASSLSSANQPQHF
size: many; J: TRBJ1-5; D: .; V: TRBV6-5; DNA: TGTGCCAGCAGTTACTCGGCAGGGACCAATCAGCCCCAGCATTTT; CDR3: CASSYSAGTNQPQHF
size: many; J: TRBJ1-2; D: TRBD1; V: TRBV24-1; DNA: TGTGCCACCAGTGATTCTTACGGCGGGACAGGAGATCTCTACTATGGCTACACCTTC; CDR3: CATSDSYGGTGDLYYGYTF
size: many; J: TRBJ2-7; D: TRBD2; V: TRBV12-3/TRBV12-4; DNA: TGTGCCAGCAGTTCAAGACAGCAAACAAAACTAGCGGGAGGCTTCTACGAGCAGTACTTC; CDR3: CASSSRQQTKLAGGFYEQYF
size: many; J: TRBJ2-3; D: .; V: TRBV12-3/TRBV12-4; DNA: TGTGCCAGCCTCGCGGGTGATTCAGATACGCAGTATTTT; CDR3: CASLAGDSDTQYF
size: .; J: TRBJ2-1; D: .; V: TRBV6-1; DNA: TGTGCCAGCAGAGTCCTTAATTCCCCCTCCTACAATGAGCAGTTCTTC; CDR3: CASRVLNSPSYNEQFF
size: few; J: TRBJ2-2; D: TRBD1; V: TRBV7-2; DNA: TGTGCCAGCAGCAATACAGGGGACACCGGGGAGCTGTTTTTT; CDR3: CASSNTGDTGELFF
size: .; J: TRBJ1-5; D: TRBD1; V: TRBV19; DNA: TGTGCCAGTACCCACGGACAGGGGGATCAGCCCCAGCATTTT; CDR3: CASTHGQGDQPQHF
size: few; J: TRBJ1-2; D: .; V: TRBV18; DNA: TGTGCCAGCTCACCGCGACCGGCCGAGGGCTACACCTTC; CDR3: CASSPRPAEGYTF
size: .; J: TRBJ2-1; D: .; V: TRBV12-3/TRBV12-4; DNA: TGTGCCAGCAGTTTCATGGCGGGGGCCGGGTACAATGAGCAGTTCTTC; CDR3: CASSFMAGAGYNEQFF
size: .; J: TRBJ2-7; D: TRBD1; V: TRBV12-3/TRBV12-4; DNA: TGTGCCAGCAGAGACGGGACAGGGGGCACCTACGAGCAGTACTTC; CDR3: CASRDGTGGTYEQYF
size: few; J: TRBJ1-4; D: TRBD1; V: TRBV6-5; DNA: TGTGCCAGCAGTTACCAGACAGGGGCAAGGAACGAAAAACTGTTTTTT; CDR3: CASSYQTGARNEKLFF
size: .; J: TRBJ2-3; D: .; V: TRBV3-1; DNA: TGTGCCAGCAGCCAAGATACAGGGCTGGATACGCAGTATTTT; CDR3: CASSQDTGLDTQYF
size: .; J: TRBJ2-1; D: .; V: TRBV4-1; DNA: TGCGCCAGCAGCCAAGAAGGGAGGTTTGAGCAGTTCTTC; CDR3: CASSQEGRFEQFF
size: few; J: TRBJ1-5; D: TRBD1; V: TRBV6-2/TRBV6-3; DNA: TGTGCCAGCAGTCCTTCAGACAGGGGCAATCAGCCCCAGCATTTT; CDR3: CASSPSDRGNQPQHF
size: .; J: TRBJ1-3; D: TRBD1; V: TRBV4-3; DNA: TGCGCCAGCAGCCAAGACAACAGGGGTGGAAACACCATATATTTT; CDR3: CASSQDNRGGNTIYF
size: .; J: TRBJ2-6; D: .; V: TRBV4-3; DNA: TGCGCCAGCAGCCAGAGTCCGGCTTCACGCTCTGGGGCCAACGTCCTGACTTTC; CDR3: CASSQSPASRSGANVLTF
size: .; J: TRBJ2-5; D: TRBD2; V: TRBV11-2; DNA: TGTGCCAGCAGCTTAGATGCCCTAGCGGGGCTGAAGGAGACCCAGTACTTC; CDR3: CASSLDALAGLKETQYF
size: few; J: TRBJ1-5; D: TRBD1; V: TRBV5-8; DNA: TGTGCCAGCAGCTTGGGGACAGGGGGCCATCAGCCCCAGCATTTT; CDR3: CASSLGTGGHQPQHF
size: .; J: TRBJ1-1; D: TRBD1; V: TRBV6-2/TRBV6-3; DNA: TGTGCCAGCAGTCGACAGGGGGCTGGGACTGAAGCTTTCTTT; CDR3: CASSRQGAGTEAFF
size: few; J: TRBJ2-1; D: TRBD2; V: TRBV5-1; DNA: TGCGCCAGCAGCTTGGACGGGAGGGCCTACTACAATGAGCAGTTCTTC; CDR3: CASSLDGRAYYNEQFF
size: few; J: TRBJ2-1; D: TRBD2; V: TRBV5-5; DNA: TGTGCCAGCAGCTTGCAACTAGCGGTTTTAGAGCAGTTCTTC; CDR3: CASSLQLAVLEQFF
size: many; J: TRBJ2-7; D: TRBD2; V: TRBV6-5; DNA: TGTGCCAGCAGTTACTCAGGGCTAGCGGGAGCCTACGAGCAGTACTTC; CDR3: CASSYSGLAGAYEQYF